The subject of this entry is one T cell receptor beta chain. In the authors' methods: By means of reference gene primer amplification, nucleated cell counts were estimated. Sequencing used immunoSEQ multiplex PCR; TCRdb keeps in-frame clones, though not all of them. Clone size and the V and J calls come from that table; the DNA yielded D and trimming. The profile shows 130,000 to 150,000 clones, about 79% of them singletons. The CDR3 is 16 amino acids. V dropped 7 bases and J dropped 11 bases, with 27 bases sitting between them. CDR1 is LNHDA and CDR2 is SQIVND in the germline V gene (reference sequence). The sample belongs to a study of blood T cell repertoires in COVID-19. Study in general: The United States, Italy and Spain provided the acute and convalescent COVID-19 samples. The analysed material was cDNA or gDNA that came from T cells, B-cell-depleted T cells, or PBMCs.

The sample consisted of peripheral blood. The rearrangement uses TRBV19 and TRBJ1-5; perhaps TRBD1 as D (6 bases). The sequence came from a man aged 60-69 years with active or convalescent COVID-19. CDR3 bases: TGTGCCAGTATTCCGACAGGCGGCGTACGGGCAGCCGCCCAGCATTTT. Translation: CASIPTGGVRAAAQHF. Full variable domain (remainder filled in from reference TRBV19 and TRBJ1-5): DGGITQSPKYLFRKEGQNVTLSCEQNLNHDAMYWYRQDPGQGLRLIYYSQIVNDFQKGDIAEGYSVSREKKESFPLTVTSAQKNPTAFYLCASIPTGGVRAAAQHFGDGTRLSIL.